The 27 T cell receptor beta chains below were found in one sample sequenced in a study of blood T cell repertoires in COVID-19. Profiled with immunoSEQ multiplex PCR; TCRdb holds only in-frame clones, not every one. This table holds almost 200,000 clones, about 90% found once. The sample comprised peripheral blood. These receptors were collected from a woman in her sixties or seventies with acute or convalescent COVID-19.

The chain combines TRBV5-1 with TRBJ2-4; 9 bases agree with TRBD1. Per the germline V gene, CDR1 is SGHRS and CDR2 is YFSETQ. V lost 3 bases and J lost 6; bases outside the gene matches: 7. This CDR3 is built from 15 residues. Written as DNA, the CDR3 is TGCGCCAGCAGCTCCTCGGGACAGGGCGGAAACATTCAGTACTTC. It codes for CASSSSGQGGNIQYF.

This clone appeared once. This chain connects TRBV19 to TRBJ1-2, with 8 bases matching TRBD1. CDR1 is LNHDA, CDR2 SQIVND, per germline (reference sequence). The CDR3 is made up of 16 amino acids. Trimming took 6 bases from V and 0 from J; bases not matched to a gene: 9. The CDR3 loop is CASRGFQGAPNYGYTF. The CDR3 nucleotides read TGTGCCAGTAGAGGGTTCCAGGGGGCGCCTAACTATGGCTACACCTTC.

This clone has only a few counts. The chain uses TRBV19 and TRBJ2-7, with D hard to call. The germline V gene has CDR1 LNHDA and CDR2 SQIVND (reference sequence). CDR3 length equals 12 residues. Trimming took off 10 bases at V and 4 bases at J, with 14 bases between the two ends. The CDR3 loop reads CATTPSGYEQYF. The CDR3 nucleotides read TGTGCCACTACTCCCTCTGGTTACGAGCAGTACTTC.

The chain employs TRBV6-5 and TRBJ2-7, with D maybe TRBD2 (6 bases). The V and J ends lost 2 bases and 6 bases respectively, with 11 bases between them. CDR3 length: 13 residues. Germline V gene lookup returns CDR1 MNHEY and CDR2 SVGAGI. CDR3 residues: CASSYPGRPEQYF. CDR3 coding DNA: TGTGCCAGCAGTTACCCGGGGAGGCCCGAGCAGTACTTC.

The rearrangement links TRBV6-1 to TRBJ1-1; D may be TRBD1 (6 bases). From germline, CDR1 is MNHNS and CDR2 SASEGT. V was trimmed by 2 bases and J by 5 bases, leaving 12 bases between them. The CDR3 runs 14 residues. The CDR3 spells CASSERYRETEAFF. CDR3 sequence (DNA): TGTGCCAGCAGTGAAAGGTACAGGGAAACTGAAGCTTTCTTT.

V and J are TRBV19 and TRBJ1-3, with D perhaps TRBD1 (5 bases). The germline CDR1 and CDR2 sequences are LNHDA and SQIVND (reference sequence). This CDR3 region has 15 residues. The ends were cut back, 6 bases at V and 1 base at J, with 13 bases in the middle. The CDR3 sequence is CASSGRALSGNTIYF. DNA for the CDR3: TGTGCCAGTAGCGGCAGGGCGCTTTCTGGAAACACCATATATTTT. Full variable domain (remainder filled in from reference TRBV19 and TRBJ1-3): DGGITQSPKYLFRKEGQNVTLSCEQNLNHDAMYWYRQDPGQGLRLIYYSQIVNDFQKGDIAEGYSVSREKKESFPLTVTSAQKNPTAFYLCASSGRALSGNTIYFGEGSWLTVV.

The gene calls are TRBV6-5 and TRBJ1-2; D is unclear. V was cut by 7 bases and J by 6 bases, with 12 bases left in between. The CDR3 consists of 12 residues. Germline V gene lookup returns CDR1 MNHEY and CDR2 SVGAGI. Written as DNA, the CDR3 is TGTGCCAGCACCTCCAGAGGCGATGGCTACACCTTC. Residues: CASTSRGDGYTF.

This rearrangement joins TRBV7-3 to TRBJ1-1; D gene unclear. CDR1 is SGHTA and CDR2 is FQGTGA in the germline V gene. The CDR3 has 13 residues. The germline V and J ends were trimmed by 4 bases and 0 bases, with 6 bases remaining between them. The CDR3: CASSSSVNTEAFF. The DNA for the CDR3 is TGTGCCAGCAGCTCCTCAGTGAACACTGAAGCTTTCTTT.

The sample holds one count of this clone. CDR3 region: CASSYSTSIEQYF. Here the CDR3 DNA reads TGTGCCAGCAGTTACTCGACTAGCATCGAGCAGTACTTC. The rearrangement links TRBV6-5 to TRBJ2-7; TRBD2 matches at 7 bases. J was trimmed by 6 bases and V by 0 bases; bases with no gene match: 2. The CDR3 covers 13 residues. Germline V gives CDR1 MNHEY, CDR2 SVGAGI.

J is TRBJ2-5 and V is TRBV29-1; no firm D call. The CDR3 has 12 amino acids. In germline, CDR1 is SQVTM, CDR2 ANQGSEA. Trimming pared 8 bases from V and 2 bases from J, leaving 12 bases between. CDR3 in amino acids: CSHQTSQETQYF. CDR3 DNA: TGCAGCCATCAAACAAGTCAAGAGACCCAGTACTTC.

This chain links TRBV7-2 with TRBJ2-2, with 7 bases aligning to TRBD1. This CDR3 spans 14 amino acids. J was trimmed by 1 base and V by 5 bases; bases with no gene match: 1. CDR1 and CDR2 from the germline V gene are SGHTA and FQGNSA. CDR3 coding DNA: TGTGCCAGCAGCAGGGGGCGGAACACCGGGGAGCTGTTTTTT. Protein product: CASSRGRNTGELFF.

This chain uses TRBV19 with TRBJ1-6; D possibly corresponds to TRBD1 (6 bases). V dropped 10 bases and J dropped 0 bases, with 16 bases sitting between them. The CDR3 extends over 16 amino acids. Germline lookup yields CDR1 LNHDA and CDR2 SQIVND (reference sequence). The CDR3 region has the DNA TGTGCCACCCAGGGGATAAAGAGCTCCTATAATTCACCCCTCCACTTT. Protein product: CATQGIKSSYNSPLHF.

J is TRBJ1-5 and V is TRBV27, with TRBD1 matching 9 bases. Trimming took 5 bases from V and 2 from J; bases not matched to a gene: 7. Germline-derived CDR1 and CDR2 are MNHEY and SMNVEV (reference sequence). CDR3 size: 16 residues. The CDR3 bases are TGTGCCAGCAGTCGATACAGGGGGCCAGGCAATCAGCCCCAGCATTTT. Its translation: CASSRYRGPGNQPQHF.

Only one count was recorded for this clone. The chain uses TRBV7-2 and TRBJ2-3; D is undetermined. Deletions cut 3 bases from V and 5 bases from J, with 9 bases between. From germline, CDR1 is SGHTA and CDR2 FQGNSA. This CDR3 spans 13 amino acids. DNA of the CDR3: TGTGCCAGCAGCTTCTCCAGGCAAGATACGCAGTATTTT. It encodes CASSFSRQDTQYF.

CDR3 protein: CASRTSGVRTDTQYF. The CDR3 DNA reads TGTGCCAGCAGGACTAGCGGGGTGCGGACAGATACGCAGTATTTT. This chain connects TRBV2 to TRBJ2-3; 11 bases fit TRBD2. V lost 6 bases and J lost 3; bases outside the gene matches: 5. The germline V gene encodes CDR1 SNHLY and CDR2 FYNNEI. The CDR3 consists of 15 residues. The whole variable domain, filled in from reference TRBV2 and TRBJ2-3, reads EPEVTQTPSHQVTQMGQEVILRCVPISNHLYFYWYRQILGQKVEFLVSFYNNEISEKSEIFDDQFSVERPDGSNFTLKIRSTKLEDSAMYFCASRTSGVRTDTQYFGPGTRLTVL.

Worth noting for this clone: The sample holds other DNA sequences that translate to the same CDR3. The rearrangement joins TRBV6-5 to TRBJ2-7; TRBD2 aligns across 13 bases. Germline values: CDR1 MNHEY, CDR2 SVGAGI. The CDR3 length is 14 residues. The V gene end was trimmed by 5 bases and the J gene end by 3 bases; junction bases not matched to a gene: 1. CDR3 coding DNA: TGTGCCAGCAGTCGGACTAGCGGGAGCTACGAGCAGTACTTC. Amino acid sequence: CASSRTSGSYEQYF.

The rearrangement links TRBV7-9 to TRBJ2-7; 7 nucleotides align to TRBD2. CDR3 length: 15 amino acids. Germline CDR1 is SEHNR and CDR2 is FQNEAQ (reference sequence). The V segment lost 2 bases and the J segment 0 bases; nucleotides outside the gene matches: 4. DNA of the CDR3: TGTGCCAGCAGCTTACCAGCGGGAACCTCCTACGAGCAGTACTTC. It yields the protein CASSLPAGTSYEQYF.

This chain connects TRBV19 to TRBJ2-7, with TRBD1 identical over 8 bases. The CDR3 is made up of 14 amino acids. The V and J ends lost 5 bases and 4 bases, in that order; junction bases with no gene match: 7. Per the germline V gene, CDR1 is LNHDA and CDR2 is SQIVND (reference sequence). CDR3 residues: CASSPGGGYYEQYF. In nucleotides, the CDR3 is TGTGCCAGTAGTCCAGGGGGCGGATATTACGAGCAGTACTTC.

The gene calls are TRBV7-2 and TRBJ2-2, with D possibly TRBD1 on 5 matching bases. Trimming pared 7 bases from V and 3 bases from J, leaving 15 bases between. Looked up from germline, CDR1 is SGHTA and CDR2 is FQGNSA. CDR3 length: 15 amino acids. CDR3 in amino acids: CASKIPQGYTGELFF. The CDR3, as DNA: TGTGCCAGCAAAATACCCCAGGGTTACACCGGGGAGCTGTTTTTT.

CDR3 region: CASSPQGGTSYEQYF. The CDR3 DNA follows: TGTGCCAGCAGTCCCCAGGGCGGTACCTCCTACGAGCAGTACTTC. The chain joins TRBV27 to TRBJ2-7, with a possible D match to TRBD1 (5 bases). The CDR3 has 15 amino acids. V was pared by 5 bases and J by 0 bases, with 14 bases between. Germline CDR1 and CDR2: MNHEY and SMNVEV (reference sequence).

V usage is TRBV3-1 (or the pseudogene TRBV3-2) and J usage is TRBJ2-7; the D is unclear. Deletions cut 0 bases from V and 3 bases from J, with 21 bases between. The CDR3 has 18 residues. Germline CDR1 and CDR2: LGHDT and YNNKEL (reference sequence). CDR3 DNA sequence: TGTGCCAGCAGCCAAGATGCCCCCGGCGAGACGCGGATCTACGAGCAGTACTTC. Translated, it gives CASSQDAPGETRIYEQYF.

The chain recombines TRBV6-4 with TRBJ2-2; 9 positions agree with TRBD1. Per the germline V gene, CDR1 is MRHNA and CDR2 is SNTAGT. The CDR3 covers 14 residues. V shed 6 bases and J 4 bases; nucleotides not matched to a gene: 3. The DNA for the CDR3 is TGTGCCAGCAGAAAACAGGGGGCCACCGGGGAGCTGTTTTTT. Its protein is CASRKQGATGELFF.

This chain joins TRBV10-3 and TRBJ2-1; 9 positions match TRBD2. The CDR3 covers 13 residues. Per germline, CDR1 ENHRY and CDR2 SYGVKD. The trim removed 6 bases at V and 7 bases at J, leaving 4 bases unmatched. The CDR3 protein is CAISGLARNEQFF. CDR3 nucleotides: TGTGCCATCAGCGGACTAGCGAGGAATGAGCAGTTCTTC.

The chain carries TRBV6-5 and TRBJ1-3, with 7 bases aligning to TRBD1. With 5 bases clipped from V and 3 bases from J, the junction kept 7 bases outside the gene matches. The CDR3 extends over 15 amino acids. CDR1 MNHEY and CDR2 SVGAGI come from the germline V gene. Written as DNA, the CDR3 is TGTGCCAGCAGTCTACAGGGGTGGCGTGGAAACACCATATATTTT. The encoded protein is CASSLQGWRGNTIYF.

The chain employs TRBV7-9 and TRBJ2-1; 7 nucleotides match TRBD2. Germline CDR1 is SEHNR and CDR2 is FQNEAQ (reference sequence). This CDR3 comprises 14 residues. V shed 6 bases and J 7 bases; nucleotides not matched to a gene: 9. The DNA for the CDR3 is TGTGCCAGCAGTTTTACTAGCGTATCAAATGAGCAGTTCTTC. It is translated as CASSFTSVSNEQFF.

The chain joins TRBV10-3 to TRBJ1-2, with D possibly being TRBD1 (6 bases). The CDR3 is 13 residues long. Germline assignment: CDR1 ENHRY and CDR2 SYGVKD. Trimming shortened V by 2 bases and J by 8 bases, and 12 bases separated the two germline ends. The CDR3: CAISEIQGQGYTF. The CDR3 coding sequence is TGTGCCATCAGTGAGATACAGGGTCAAGGCTACACCTTC.

CDR3 sequence: CASSRGTSGGTGELFF. The CDR3 nucleotides read TGTGCCAGCAGCCGCGGGACTAGCGGGGGCACCGGGGAGCTGTTTTTT. The chain recombines TRBV11-3 with TRBJ2-2, with 14 positions matching TRBD2. The CDR3 is 16 residues long. Germline-derived CDR1 and CDR2 are SGHNT and YENEEA. V was pared by 5 bases and J by 4 bases, with 3 bases of the junction left unmatched.